This TCR beta chain was retrieved from a study of T cell repertoires in cytomegalovirus infection. From the reads, TCRdb called clonotypes with MiXCR, one entry per CDR3 protein. Of roughly 720,000 distinct CDR3 sequences in the sample, 35% are singletons; the top ten hold around 2.8%. Germline V lookup: CDR1 SEHNR, CDR2 FQNEAQ (reference sequence). The length of the CDR3 is 11 residues. V lost 5 bases, J lost 11 bases, and 12 bases lay in between. The source material was PBMCs. The chain joins TRBV7-9 to TRBJ1-1; possibly TRBD1 for D (5 bases). The sequence was collected from a human donor in good health (CMV status not recorded). Some clones in this sample may be carry-over from other donors' samples. The CDR3 here is CASSRGDRAFF. The CDR3 DNA follows: TGTGCCAGCAGCCGAGGGGACCGGGCTTTCTTT.